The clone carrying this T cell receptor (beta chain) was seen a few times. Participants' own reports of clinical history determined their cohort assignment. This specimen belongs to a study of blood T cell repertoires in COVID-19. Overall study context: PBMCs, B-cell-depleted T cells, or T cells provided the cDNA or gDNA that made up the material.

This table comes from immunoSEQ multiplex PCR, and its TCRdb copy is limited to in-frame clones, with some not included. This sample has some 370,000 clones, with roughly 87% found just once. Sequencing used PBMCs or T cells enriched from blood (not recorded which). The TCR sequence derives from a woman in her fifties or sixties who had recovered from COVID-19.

CDR3 sequence: CASSQFSSDYGYTF. CDR3 nucleotide sequence: TGCGCCAGCAGCCAATTTTCTTCAGACTATGGCTACACCTTC. The chain combines TRBV4-3 with TRBJ1-2; D is unclear. From germline, CDR1 is LGHNA and CDR2 YSLEER. Trimming removed 2 bases from V and 3 bases from J, with 10 bases in between. CDR3 length: 14 residues.